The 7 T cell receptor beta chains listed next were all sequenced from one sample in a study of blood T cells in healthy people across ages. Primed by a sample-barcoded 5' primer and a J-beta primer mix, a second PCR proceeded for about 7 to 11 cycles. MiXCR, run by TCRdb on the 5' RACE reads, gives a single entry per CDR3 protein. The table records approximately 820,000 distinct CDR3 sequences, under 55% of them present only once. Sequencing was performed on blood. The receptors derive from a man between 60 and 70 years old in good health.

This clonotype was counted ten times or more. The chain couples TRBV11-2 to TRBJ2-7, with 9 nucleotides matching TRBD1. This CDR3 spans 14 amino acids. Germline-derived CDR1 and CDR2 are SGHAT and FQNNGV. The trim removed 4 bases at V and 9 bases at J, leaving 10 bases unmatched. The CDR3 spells CASSYTGGAGVQYF. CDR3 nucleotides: TGTGCCAGCAGCTACACAGGGGGCGCGGGGGTGCAGTACTTC. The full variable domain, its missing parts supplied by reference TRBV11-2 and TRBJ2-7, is EAGVAQSPRYKIIEKRQSVAFWCNPISGHATLYWYQQILGQGPKLLIQFQNNGVVDDSQLPKDRFSAERLKGVDSTLKIQPAKLEDSAVYLCASSYTGGAGVQYFGPGTRLTVT.

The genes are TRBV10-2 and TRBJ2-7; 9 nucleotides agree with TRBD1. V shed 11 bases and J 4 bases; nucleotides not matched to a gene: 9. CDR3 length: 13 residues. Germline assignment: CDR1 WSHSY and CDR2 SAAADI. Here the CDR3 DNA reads TGCGCCGGCAAGGTGGGACAGGGATACGAGCAGTACTTC. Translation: CAGKVGQGYEQYF.

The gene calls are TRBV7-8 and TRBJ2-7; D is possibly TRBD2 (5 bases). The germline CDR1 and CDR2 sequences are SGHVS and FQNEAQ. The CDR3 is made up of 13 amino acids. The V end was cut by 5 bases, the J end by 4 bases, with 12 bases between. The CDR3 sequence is CASSPAPGYEQYF. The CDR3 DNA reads TGTGCCAGCAGCCCTGCCCCGGGGTACGAGCAGTACTTC.

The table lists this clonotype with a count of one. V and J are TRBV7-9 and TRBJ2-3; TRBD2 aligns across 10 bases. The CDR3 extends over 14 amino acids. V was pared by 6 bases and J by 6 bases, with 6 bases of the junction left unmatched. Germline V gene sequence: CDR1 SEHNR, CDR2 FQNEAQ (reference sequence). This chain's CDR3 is CASRLAGEADTQYF. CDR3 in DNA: TGTGCCAGCAGGCTAGCGGGGGAGGCTGATACGCAGTATTTT.

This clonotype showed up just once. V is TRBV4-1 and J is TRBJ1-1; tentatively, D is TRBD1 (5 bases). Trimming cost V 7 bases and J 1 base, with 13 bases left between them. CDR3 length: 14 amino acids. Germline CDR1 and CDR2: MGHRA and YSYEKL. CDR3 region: CASNRQQANTEAFF. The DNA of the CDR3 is TGCGCCAGCAACCGACAGCAAGCGAACACTGAAGCTTTCTTT.

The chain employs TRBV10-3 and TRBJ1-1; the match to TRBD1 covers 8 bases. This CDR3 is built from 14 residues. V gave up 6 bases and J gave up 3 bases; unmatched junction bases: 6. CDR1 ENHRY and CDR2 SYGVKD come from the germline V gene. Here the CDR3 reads CAIRQTGEDTEAFF. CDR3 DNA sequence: TGTGCCATCAGGCAGACAGGGGAAGACACTGAAGCTTTCTTT.

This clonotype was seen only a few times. The CDR3 reads CASSVSYRAPNTGELFF. Written as DNA, the CDR3 is TGTGCCAGCAGCGTTTCCTACCGGGCCCCGAACACCGGGGAGCTGTTTTTT. V is TRBV9 and J is TRBJ2-2; D unresolved. Trimming left V 2 bases short and J 0 bases short, with 14 bases between. CDR1 SGDLS and CDR2 YYNGEE come from the germline V gene. The CDR3 is 17 amino acids.